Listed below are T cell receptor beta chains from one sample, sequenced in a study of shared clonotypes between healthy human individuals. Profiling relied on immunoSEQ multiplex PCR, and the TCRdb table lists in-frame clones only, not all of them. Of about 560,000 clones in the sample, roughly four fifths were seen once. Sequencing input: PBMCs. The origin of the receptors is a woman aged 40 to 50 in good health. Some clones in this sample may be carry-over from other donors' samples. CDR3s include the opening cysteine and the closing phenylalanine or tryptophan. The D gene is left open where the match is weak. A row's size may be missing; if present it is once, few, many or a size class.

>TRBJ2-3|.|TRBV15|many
CATSSRGASTDTQYF
TGTGCCACCAGCAGCCGAGGGGCTAGCACAGATACGCAGTATTTT
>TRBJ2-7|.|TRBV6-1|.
CASSEVWTSYEQYF
TGTGCCAGCAGTGAAGTATGGACTTCCTACGAGCAGTACTTC
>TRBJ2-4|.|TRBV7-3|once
CASSLKGRGGDKNIQYF
TGTGCCAGCAGCTTAAAGGGAAGGGGTGGGGACAAAAACATTCAGTACTTC
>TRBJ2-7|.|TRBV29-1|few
CSVVQSSYEQYF
TGCAGCGTTGTTCAAAGCTCCTACGAGCAGTACTTC
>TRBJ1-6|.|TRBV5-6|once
CASSLVDRFNSPLHF
TGTGCCAGCAGCTTGGTCGACAGATTTAATTCACCCCTCCACTTT
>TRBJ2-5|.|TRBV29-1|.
CSVAVGTQYF
TGCAGCGTTGCGGTGGGGACCCAGTACTTC
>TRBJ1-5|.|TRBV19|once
CASSTMVAEPQHF
TGTGCCAGTAGCACCATGGTGGCGGAGCCCCAGCATTTT
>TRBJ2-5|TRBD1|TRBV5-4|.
CASRNRGSIQETQYF
TGTGCCAGCAGGAACAGGGGATCAATCCAAGAGACCCAGTACTTC
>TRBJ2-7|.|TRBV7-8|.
CASSLDLGGDEQYF
TGTGCCAGCAGCTTAGACCTAGGGGGGGACGAGCAGTACTTC
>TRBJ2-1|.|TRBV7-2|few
CASSSGLPRGALYNEQFF
TGTGCCAGCAGCTCCGGACTGCCCCGGGGCGCCCTTTACAATGAGCAGTTCTTC
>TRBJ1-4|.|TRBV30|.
CAWSSGVSATNEKLFF
TGTGCCTGGAGTTCGGGGGTTAGTGCAACTAATGAAAAACTGTTTTTT
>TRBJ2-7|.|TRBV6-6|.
CASSGLSSYEQYF
TGTGCCAGCAGCGGACTTAGCTCCTACGAGCAGTACTTC
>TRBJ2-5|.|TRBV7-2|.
CASSRGTIQETQYF
TGTGCCAGCAGCCGCGGGACAATACAAGAGACCCAGTACTTC
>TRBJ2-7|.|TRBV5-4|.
CASSLGGRNLYEQYF
TGTGCCAGCAGCTTGGGGGGACGGAATCTCTACGAGCAGTACTTC
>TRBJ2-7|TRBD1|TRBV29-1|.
CSVGQGLSYEQYF
TGCAGCGTTGGACAGGGGCTTTCCTACGAGCAGTACTTC
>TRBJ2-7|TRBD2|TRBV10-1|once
CASSDEGVPAKGGEQYF
TGCGCCAGTAGTGATGAAGGGGTACCGGCCAAGGGAGGGGAGCAGTACTTC
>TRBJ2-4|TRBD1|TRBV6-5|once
CATTPDRVKNIQYF
TGTGCCACCACCCCCGACAGGGTCAAAAACATTCAGTACTTC
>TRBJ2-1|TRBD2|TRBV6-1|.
CASSGLAGYNEQFF
TGTGCCAGCAGTGGGCTAGCGGGGTACAATGAGCAGTTCTTC
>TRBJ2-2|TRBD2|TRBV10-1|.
CASSPGGHTGELFF
TGCGCCAGCAGTCCGGGAGGGCACACCGGGGAGCTGTTTTTT
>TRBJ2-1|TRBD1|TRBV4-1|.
CASSHRDREVDEQFF
TGCGCCAGCAGTCACCGGGACAGGGAGGTCGATGAGCAGTTCTTC